Detailed here is one T cell receptor beta chain. This sample stems from a study of CD8+CD57+ T cells in acquired aplastic anemia. Those patients picked for sequencing had displayed CD8+CD57+ cell expansion on flow cytometry. Trimming removed 5 bases at V and 5 bases at J, with 19 bases between. This CDR3 comprises 16 residues. From germline, CDR1 is LGHNA and CDR2 YNFKEQ. Genomic DNA provided the template from which TCR beta VDJ and CDR3 profiles were obtained. TCRdb analysed the reads with MiXCR anew, one entry per CDR3 protein. The sample has under 500,000 distinct CDR3 sequences, about a third seen once.

The sequence was obtained from a human donor with aplastic anemia. The gene calls are TRBV4-2 and TRBJ2-1; D may be TRBD2 (6 bases). Sequenced: sorted CD4+, CD8+, or CD8+CD57+ T cells (not recorded which) from PBMCs. The CDR3 nucleotides are TGTGCCAGCAGCACCGGGAGCGCAATCCTAGACAATGAGCAGTTCTTC. Translation gives CASSTGSAILDNEQFF.